This is a list of T cell receptor beta chains from one sample in a study of shared clonotypes between healthy human individuals. Measured with immunoSEQ multiplex PCR; TCRdb has only the in-frame clones, and not every one. Of about 600,000 clones detected, less than 97% appear once; the ten largest clones hold 0.1% to 0.11%. The specimen sequenced was naive CD8+ T cells sorted from blood. These TCRs come from a young woman in good health. The CDR3 runs from the conserved cysteine through the conserved F or W. A D gene is named only where the DNA matches it firmly. Rows may omit the clone size; those that give it use once, few, many or a size class.

CDR3 | DNA | J | D | length | V | size
CASSLGGRLAETQYF | TGTGCCAGCAGTTTAGGGGGCCGGCTAGCAGAGACCCAGTACTTC | TRBJ2-5 | NA | 15 | TRBV27 | NA
CASSHGDGFSYEQYF | TGTGCCAGCAGCCATGGGGACGGGTTCTCCTACGAGCAGTACTTC | TRBJ2-7 | NA | 15 | TRBV9 | NA
CASSAGGRAGETQYF | TGTGCCAGCAGTGCGGGCGGGAGGGCCGGGGAGACCCAGTACTTC | TRBJ2-5 | TRBD2 | 15 | TRBV2 | NA
CASSPGTEAFF | TGTGCCAGCTCACCAGGGACTGAAGCTTTCTTT | TRBJ1-1 | NA | 11 | TRBV18 | NA
CASSLGAGYGQPQHF | TGTGCCAGCAGTTTAGGAGCAGGCTATGGGCAGCCCCAGCATTTT | TRBJ1-5 | NA | 15 | TRBV27 | NA
CSPRRGQGLADRSGTDTQYF | TGCAGCCCTCGGCGGGGTCAGGGACTAGCGGACCGATCGGGAACAGATACGCAGTATTTT | TRBJ2-3 | TRBD2 | 20 | TRBV29-1 | NA
CASSESGRTYGYTF | TGCGCCAGCAGTGAGTCGGGCAGGACCTATGGCTACACCTTC | TRBJ1-2 | NA | 14 | TRBV10-2 | NA
CASSLQHRGRDNEQFF | TGTGCCAGCAGCTTGCAGCACAGGGGAAGGGACAATGAGCAGTTCTTC | TRBJ2-1 | TRBD1 | 16 | TRBV7-6 | NA
CASSFQEGLRPQHF | TGTGCCAGCAGTTTTCAGGAAGGTCTTCGGCCCCAGCATTTT | TRBJ1-5 | NA | 14 | TRBV28 | NA
CASSFTGPGIDTQYF | TGTGCCAGCAGCTTTACCGGGCCAGGGATAGATACGCAGTATTTT | TRBJ2-3 | NA | 15 | TRBV27 | NA
CAISELTGVGYEQYF | TGTGCCATCAGTGAGCTAACGGGAGTGGGCTACGAGCAGTACTTC | TRBJ2-7 | NA | 15 | TRBV10-3 | NA
CASSRNEKETQYF | TGTGCCAGCAGCAGGAATGAAAAAGAGACCCAGTACTTC | TRBJ2-5 | NA | 13 | TRBV13 | NA
CASSLGNFNQETQYF | TGTGCCAGCAGCCTAGGGAACTTTAACCAAGAGACCCAGTACTTC | TRBJ2-5 | NA | 15 | TRBV7-2 | once
CASSFGTGAYEQYF | TGCGCCAGCAGCTTTGGGACAGGGGCCTACGAGCAGTACTTC | TRBJ2-7 | TRBD1 | 14 | TRBV5-1 | NA
CASSDLISSGSLPDTQYF | TGCGCCAGCAGTGACCTAATATCTAGCGGGAGTCTCCCAGATACGCAGTATTTT | TRBJ2-3 | TRBD2 | 18 | TRBV10-1 | NA
CASSFQGGWNEQFF | TGTGCCAGCAGTTTCCAGGGAGGGTGGAATGAGCAGTTCTTC | TRBJ2-1 | TRBD2 | 14 | TRBV28 | NA
CATRQLGMNTEAFF | TGCGCCACCCGACAGTTGGGGATGAACACTGAAGCTTTCTTT | TRBJ1-1 | NA | 14 | TRBV5-1 | NA
CASSLVGQGGEQYF | TGTGCCAGCAGCTTAGTGGGACAGGGGGGCGAGCAGTACTTC | TRBJ2-7 | TRBD1 | 14 | TRBV7-6 | NA
CASSGMKTGEQYF | TGTGCCAGCAGTGGTATGAAGACTGGGGAGCAGTACTTC | TRBJ2-7 | NA | 13 | TRBV2 | NA
CASNQVPGAGELFF | TGTGCCAGCAATCAGGTGCCGGGTGCCGGGGAGCTGTTTTTT | TRBJ2-2 | NA | 14 | TRBV27 | NA
CASSPPVGDLLYYEQYF | TGTGCCAGCAGTCCCCCCGTGGGGGACCTACTTTACTACGAGCAGTACTTC | TRBJ2-7 | NA | 17 | TRBV28 | NA
CASSVQGANEQYF | TGTGCCAGCAGCGTGCAGGGGGCGAACGAGCAGTACTTC | TRBJ2-7 | TRBD1 | 13 | TRBV5-4 | NA
CASSSPRGRERNEQFF | TGTGCCAGCAGCTCCCCCAGAGGGAGGGAGCGGAATGAGCAGTTCTTC | TRBJ2-1 | TRBD2 | 16 | TRBV7-9 | NA
CASSLSLLSEAFF | TGTGCCAGCAGCTTAAGTTTGCTATCTGAAGCTTTCTTT | TRBJ1-1 | NA | 13 | TRBV13 | NA
CASSLGGLAYNEQFF | TGTGCCAGCAGTTTGGGGGGGCTCGCCTACAATGAGCAGTTCTTC | TRBJ2-1 | NA | 15 | TRBV28 | NA
CASSVAPGGGGGYTF | TGTGCCAGCAGCGTAGCTCCAGGGGGCGGAGGTGGCTACACCTTC | TRBJ1-2 | TRBD1 | 15 | TRBV9 | NA
CASGLDWDMLETQYF | TGTGCTAGTGGTTTAGACTGGGATATGTTGGAGACCCAGTACTTC | TRBJ2-5 | NA | 15 | TRBV12-5 | NA
CASSDERLTQYF | TGTGCCAGCAGTGACGAACGGCTGACGCAGTACTTC | TRBJ2-7 | NA | 12 | TRBV2 | NA
CASRQSGSTYEQYF | TGTGCCAGCAGACAAAGCGGGAGTACCTACGAGCAGTACTTC | TRBJ2-7 | TRBD2 | 14 | TRBV28 | NA
CATRQTRLAGVDTQYF | TGTGCCACCAGACAGACTCGGCTAGCGGGAGTAGATACGCAGTATTTT | TRBJ2-3 | TRBD2 | 16 | TRBV15 | NA
CASSISGRTYEQYF | TGTGCCAGCAGCATATCAGGCAGGACCTACGAGCAGTACTTC | TRBJ2-7 | NA | 14 | TRBV5-4 | NA
CASSEAWGAEAFF | TGTGCCAGCAGCGAGGCCTGGGGAGCTGAAGCTTTCTTT | TRBJ1-1 | NA | 13 | TRBV9 | NA
CASSLPGSFYEQYF | TGTGCCAGCAGTCTCCCTGGGTCCTTCTACGAGCAGTACTTC | TRBJ2-7 | NA | 14 | TRBV27 | once
CSALGEGLADYEQYF | TGCAGCGCCCTTGGAGAGGGACTAGCAGACTACGAGCAGTACTTC | TRBJ2-7 | TRBD2 | 15 | TRBV29-1 | once
CASSLGTRGGYTF | TGTGCCAGCAGCTTGGGGACTAGGGGGGGCTACACCTTC | TRBJ1-2 | NA | 13 | TRBV5-8 | NA
CASSSDGGAGGYNEQFF | TGTGCCAGCAGCTCCGACGGGGGAGCGGGAGGTTACAATGAGCAGTTCTTC | TRBJ2-1 | TRBD2 | 17 | TRBV7-9 | NA
CASSHIPIPNTGELFF | TGTGCCAGCAGCCACATTCCTATCCCGAACACCGGGGAGCTGTTTTTT | TRBJ2-2 | NA | 16 | TRBV4-2 | NA
CANFLPTWGQGNGYTF | TGTGCCAACTTCCTTCCAACTTGGGGACAGGGAAATGGCTACACCTTC | TRBJ1-2 | TRBD1 | 16 | TRBV2 | NA
CASSLLAASYNEQFF | TGTGCCAGCAGCTTATTAGCGGCCTCCTACAATGAGCAGTTCTTC | TRBJ2-1 | NA | 15 | TRBV7-2 | NA
CASSAAAGPRIYEQYF | TGTGCCAGCAGCGCAGCAGCAGGCCCCCGTATCTACGAGCAGTACTTC | TRBJ2-7 | NA | 16 | TRBV9 | NA
CASSRGAVRTEAFF | TGTGCCAGCAGCCGGGGAGCCGTTAGGACTGAAGCTTTCTTT | TRBJ1-1 | NA | 14 | TRBV27 | NA
CASSSHSAPTYEQYF | TGTGCCAGCAGCTCCCATAGCGCCCCGACCTACGAGCAGTACTTC | TRBJ2-7 | NA | 15 | TRBV5-6 | NA
CASRTGTSSLEQYF | TGCGCCAGCAGGACCGGGACTAGCTCTCTCGAGCAGTACTTC | TRBJ2-7 | TRBD2 | 14 | TRBV5-1 | NA
CASSDEGQNLAQYF | TGTGCCAGCAGTGATGAAGGACAGAATTTGGCGCAGTACTTC | TRBJ2-7 | NA | 14 | TRBV25-1 | NA
CASSQDGADEQYF | TGTGCCAGCAGCCAAGATGGGGCCGACGAGCAGTACTTC | TRBJ2-7 | NA | 13 | TRBV14 | NA
CASSRTGWTNEKLFF | TGTGCCAGCAGCCGAACAGGGTGGACTAATGAAAAACTGTTTTTT | TRBJ1-4 | NA | 15 | TRBV14 | NA
CATRREISLYEQYF | TGTGCCACCCGGCGGGAGATTTCACTGTACGAGCAGTACTTC | TRBJ2-7 | TRBD2 | 14 | TRBV6-1 | few
CASSIGTGNNPYEQYF | TGTGCCAGTAGTATAGGGACTGGCAATAACCCCTACGAGCAGTACTTC | TRBJ2-7 | NA | 16 | TRBV19 | NA
CASTPSDNSYEQYF | TGTGCCAGCACACCCTCGGATAACTCCTACGAGCAGTACTTC | TRBJ2-7 | NA | 14 | TRBV2 | NA
CASSLHEAATEAFF | TGTGCCAGCAGTTTGCATGAGGCGGCCACTGAAGCTTTCTTT | TRBJ1-1 | NA | 14 | TRBV6-5 | NA
CASSQNWKDNEQFF | TGTGCCAGCAGCCAAAACTGGAAGGACAATGAGCAGTTCTTC | TRBJ2-1 | NA | 14 | TRBV14 | NA
CASSLPGLAGEGMAEQYF | TGTGCCAGCAGTCTACCGGGACTAGCGGGAGAGGGGATGGCCGAGCAGTACTTC | TRBJ2-7 | TRBD2 | 18 | TRBV2 | NA
CASSAQKTGLETQYF | TGTGCCAGCAGCGCACAGAAAACAGGGTTGGAGACCCAGTACTTC | TRBJ2-5 | NA | 15 | TRBV9 | NA